This T cell receptor beta chain was retrieved from a study of Ad26.COV2.S vaccination and SARS-CoV-2 variants. Treatment in this sample: about 20 received Ad26.COV2.S at low or high dose, single or two shots; about 5 received placebo; per-sample allocation not given. On day 63 after the first injection, vaccine and placebo recipients gave samples. It was Wuhan-strain SARS-CoV-2 spike that the Ad26 vaccine vector expressed. General study results and limits: Following vaccination, spike-specific CD8+ and CD4+ T cell responses reportedly exhibited substantial breadth. Vaccine recipients had higher spike-specific TCR breadth than placebo recipients. Vaccine and placebo recipients had similar non-spike TCR breadth.

Clones were sequenced by immunoSEQ multiplex PCR, and TCRdb holds only the in-frame ones, with some missing. The sample records about 370,000 clones, less than 90% being singletons. Germline V gives CDR1 LNHDA, CDR2 SQIVND (reference sequence). Trimming cost V 6 bases and J 5 bases, with 16 bases left between them. CDR3 length: 14 residues. Points on this clone: No antigen is known for it.

The receptor's source is a person aged 18 to 65 who received the Ad26.COV2.S COVID-19 vaccine or a placebo. The sequences come from peripheral blood, collected in a trial of Ad26.COV2.S vaccine versus placebo. The chain links TRBV19 to TRBJ1-1; the D gene is possibly TRBD1 (6 bases). The CDR3 is CASRPNLRGTEAFF. CDR3 nucleotides: TGTGCCAGTAGACCAAACTTGAGGGGGACTGAAGCTTTCTTT.